The present T cell receptor beta chain was sequenced within a study of control samples from healthy donors and cancer patients. Sequencing was performed with immunoSEQ multiplex PCR; in TCRdb, only in-frame clones are kept and a portion is missing. The sample contains about 180,000 clones, around nine tenths of which appear only once. This CDR3 has 16 residues. The V segment lost 1 base and the J segment 4 bases; nucleotides outside the gene matches: 9. Germline lookup yields CDR1 SGDLS and CDR2 YYNGEE. The sample was blood. This TCR came from a man aged 25 to 40 in good health. V gene TRBV9 combines with J gene TRBJ2-3; TRBD1 agrees at 7 bases. This CDR3 reads CASSVTETGLPDTQYF. CDR3 DNA sequence: TGTGCCAGCAGCGTAACGGAGACAGGGTTACCAGATACGCAGTATTTT.